Each of the 21 T cell receptor beta chains below was sequenced from the same sample in a study of cytomegalovirus exposure and HLA in healthy donors. In the PCR, 60 Vbeta and 13 Jbeta primers were used. Libraries were prepared by immunoSEQ multiplex PCR; TCRdb keeps only in-frame clonotypes and omits some of them. The sample includes around 150,000 clones, roughly 82% of them seen just once. The sample was PBMCs. The receptors stem from a girl aged 10 to 17 in good health and CMV-seropositive.

The chain is built from TRBV30 and TRBJ2-7; 14 bases align to TRBD2. Germline V gene sequence: CDR1 GTSNPN, CDR2 SVGIG (reference sequence). J was trimmed by 2 bases and V by 3 bases; bases with no gene match: 3. There are 15 residues in the CDR3. This CDR3 reads CAWRGTSGGTYEQYF. For the CDR3, the DNA is TGTGCCTGGAGGGGGACTAGCGGGGGTACCTACGAGCAGTACTTC.

The rearrangement uses TRBV9 and TRBJ2-1; tentative D call: TRBD1 (6 bases). CDR3 length equals 15 residues. V shed 4 bases and J shed 3 bases, with 14 bases lying between them. Germline assignment: CDR1 SGDLS and CDR2 YYNGEE. The CDR3 reads CASSPPGDIYNEQFF. CDR3 sequence (DNA): TGTGCCAGCAGCCCTCCCGGGGACATCTACAATGAGCAGTTCTTC.

The chain recombines TRBV28 with TRBJ1-2; no reliable D call. Trimming left V 6 bases short and J 8 bases short, with 16 bases between. This CDR3 has 13 residues. CDR1 is MDHEN and CDR2 is SYDVKM in the germline V gene. The CDR3 DNA reads as TGTGCCAGCAGACTCGCCACGGTGAAAGGCTACACCTTC. Protein: CASRLATVKGYTF.

This rearrangement joins TRBV4-1 to TRBJ1-3; unclear D gene. The germline V and J ends were trimmed by 2 bases and 4 bases, with 12 bases remaining between them. The CDR3 covers 15 residues. Germline CDR1 reads MGHRA; CDR2 reads YSYEKL. The CDR3 reads CASSQPRSAGNTIYF. The CDR3 region has the DNA TGCGCCAGCAGCCAACCTCGAAGCGCAGGAAACACCATATATTTT.

This clone appeared a few times. The chain is built from TRBV18 and TRBJ1-1; a possible D gene is TRBD1 (5 bases). Germline V gives CDR1 KGHSH, CDR2 LQKENI. Trimming took 6 bases from V and 1 from J, leaving 18 bases between them. This CDR3 spans 16 amino acids. The CDR3 DNA sequence: TGTGCCAGCTCCTTCTCTTCAGGGTCGGGGAACACTGAAGCTTTCTTT. Amino acid sequence: CASSFSSGSGNTEAFF.

There are a few counts of this clone. The V gene is TRBV5-6, the J gene TRBJ1-4; D unclear. V was clipped by 3 bases and J by 8 bases, with 11 bases between them. CDR3 length: 13 residues. Germline V gene sequence: CDR1 SGHDT, CDR2 YYEEEE. For the CDR3, the DNA is TGTGCCAGCAGCTCCCGAACAGAGGAAAAACTGTTTTTT. This sequence encodes CASSSRTEEKLFF.

This clone was counted only a few times. The genes are TRBV7-3 and TRBJ2-2; the match to TRBD2 covers 12 bases. Looked up from germline, CDR1 is SGHTA and CDR2 is FQGTGA. After removal of 6 bases from V and 5 bases from J, the junction contained 7 bases not matched to a gene. The CDR3 sequence is 16 residues long. The CDR3 protein is CASSARLAGETGELFF. The CDR3 nucleotides read TGTGCCAGCAGTGCGAGACTAGCGGGAGAAACCGGGGAGCTGTTTTTT.

J is TRBJ2-3 and V is TRBV12-5; tentative D call: TRBD1 (6 bases). Per the germline V gene, CDR1 is LGHNT and CDR2 is FRNRAP. V was cut by 11 bases and J by 6 bases, with 18 bases left in between. This CDR3 spans 13 amino acids. CDR3 sequence reads: CARDTHWGDTQYF. CDR3 nucleotide sequence: TGTGCTCGGGACACGCACTGGGGGGATACGCAGTATTTT.

The chain links TRBV4-1 to TRBJ2-5; 8 bases match TRBD2. Unmatched junction bases numbered 8, after V lost 1 base and J lost 4 bases. The CDR3 sequence is 16 residues long. Germline CDR1 reads MGHRA; CDR2 reads YSYEKL. The CDR3: CASSQVTGRAIETQYF. The CDR3 bases are TGCGCCAGCAGCCAAGTAACCGGGAGGGCCATAGAGACCCAGTACTTC.

CDR3 loop: CASSLWRGALSYEQYF. The CDR3 DNA follows: TGTGCCAGCAGCTTATGGCGGGGGGCCCTCTCCTACGAGCAGTACTTC. V gene TRBV11-2 combines with J gene TRBJ2-7, with 8 bases that match TRBD2. With V trimmed by 2 bases and J by 0 bases, 6 bases remained unmatched. CDR1 and CDR2 from the germline V gene are SGHAT and FQNNGV. The CDR3 extends over 16 amino acids. The whole variable domain, filled in from reference TRBV11-2 and TRBJ2-7, reads EAGVAQSPRYKIIEKRQSVAFWCNPISGHATLYWYQQILGQGPKLLIQFQNNGVVDDSQLPKDRFSAERLKGVDSTLKIQPAKLEDSAVYLCASSLWRGALSYEQYFGPGTRLTVT.

The chain couples TRBV28 to TRBJ1-5; D not resolved. Germline V CDR1 and CDR2: MDHEN, SYDVKM. V gave up 2 bases and J gave up 9 bases, with 11 bases separating them. There are 13 residues in the CDR3. The CDR3 here is CASSLERVGPQHF. Here the CDR3 DNA reads TGTGCCAGCAGTTTAGAGCGGGTTGGGCCCCAGCATTTT.

The chain uses TRBV4-1 and TRBJ2-7; tentatively, D is TRBD1 (6 bases). This CDR3 contains 17 residues. Germline V gene lookup returns CDR1 MGHRA and CDR2 YSYEKL. Trimming pared 0 bases from V and 0 bases from J, leaving 15 bases between. In DNA, the CDR3 is TGCGCCAGCAGCCAAGACCCCAACAGGGAGTCCTCCTACGAGCAGTACTTC. Its translation is CASSQDPNRESSYEQYF.

The V gene is TRBV9, the J gene TRBJ2-6, with D unresolved. Trimming shortened V by 3 bases and J by 1 base, and 8 bases separated the two germline ends. The CDR3 length is 15 residues. Germline V gene data show CDR1 as SGDLS and CDR2 as YYNGEE. The CDR3 sequence is CASSGQNSGANVLTF. The CDR3 nucleotides are TGTGCCAGCAGCGGACAAAATTCTGGGGCCAACGTCCTGACTTTC.

The chain recombines TRBV10-1 with TRBJ2-1; 11 nucleotides match TRBD1. Losses at the gene ends were 4 bases for V and 9 bases for J; bases not matched to a gene: 8. From germline, CDR1 is WNHNN and CDR2 SYGVQD (reference sequence). The CDR3 has 15 residues. CDR3 nucleotides: TGCGCCAGCAGTGCTGGACAGGGGGCTGGCAGTGAGCAGTTCTTC. Its translation: CASSAGQGAGSEQFF.

This sequence joins TRBV29-1 and TRBJ1-2, with a weak D call TRBD1 (5 bases). This CDR3 spans 13 amino acids. Germline V lookup: CDR1 SQVTM, CDR2 ANQGSEA. Trimming removed 0 bases from V and 8 bases from J, with 13 bases in between. The CDR3: CSVEEGGARGYTF. CDR3 in DNA: TGCAGCGTTGAAGAGGGAGGGGCGCGAGGCTACACCTTC.

The chain combines TRBV18 with TRBJ1-2, with unresolved D. This CDR3 has 13 amino acids. V was trimmed by 2 bases and J by 8 bases, leaving 12 bases between them. Germline CDR1 is KGHSH and CDR2 is LQKENI. The CDR3 loop reads CASSPVAARGYTF. The CDR3 DNA reads TGTGCCAGCTCACCAGTAGCTGCTAGAGGCTACACCTTC.

This chain uses TRBV28 with TRBJ2-7, with D possibly being TRBD2 (6 bases). V lost 6 bases to trimming and J lost 2 bases, with 14 bases between them. Looked up from germline, CDR1 is MDHEN and CDR2 is SYDVKM. This CDR3 is built from 14 residues. DNA of the CDR3: TGTGCCAGCAGCCCCGGACTACCGCCCTACGAGCAGTACTTC. As protein: CASSPGLPPYEQYF.

The rearrangement links TRBV11-2 to TRBJ2-2, with TRBD1 as a possible D gene (7 bases). V was shortened by 5 bases and J by 1 base, with 23 bases between the two germline ends. Germline CDR1 reads SGHAT; CDR2 reads FQNNGV. This CDR3 comprises 19 residues. The CDR3 sequence: CASSHPTGRDRGNTGELFF. The CDR3, as DNA: TGTGCCAGCAGCCACCCTACGGGGCGGGACAGAGGGAACACCGGGGAGCTGTTTTTT.

V and J are TRBV7-2 and TRBJ2-7, with 8 bases that match TRBD2. Germline V gives CDR1 SGHTA, CDR2 FQGNSA. J gave up 2 bases and V 1 base, and 4 bases lay outside the gene matches. There are 15 residues in the CDR3. The CDR3 sequence: CASSLDAGGAYEQYF. The CDR3 DNA reads as TGTGCCAGCAGCTTAGATGCCGGGGGGGCCTACGAGCAGTACTTC.

The chain uses TRBV6-5 and TRBJ1-2, with D unclear. Germline V CDR1 and CDR2: MNHEY, SVGAGI. The CDR3 runs 12 residues. The ends were cut back, 5 bases at V and 1 base at J, with 5 bases in the middle. The CDR3 coding sequence is TGTGCCAGCAGTGAGGATAACTATGGCTACACCTTC. It codes for CASSEDNYGYTF.

This clone was seen only a few times. The chain links TRBV2 to TRBJ1-1; D is ambiguous. The germline gives CDR1 SNHLY, CDR2 FYNNEI. This CDR3 spans 13 amino acids. Trimming took 3 bases from V and 3 from J, leaving 8 bases between them. CDR3 amino acids: CASSERWDTEAFF. The CDR3 coding sequence is TGTGCCAGCAGTGAGAGGTGGGACACTGAAGCTTTCTTT.